This is a list of T cell receptor beta chains from one sample in a study of cytomegalovirus exposure and HLA in healthy donors. Libraries were prepared by immunoSEQ multiplex PCR; TCRdb keeps only in-frame clonotypes and omits some of them. The sample has 150,000 to 200,000 clones, 75% seen once. The sequenced sample consisted of PBMCs. These receptors came from a female donor in good health and CMV-seronegative. The CDR3 runs from the conserved cysteine through the conserved F or W. The D gene is left open where the match is weak. Clone size is given for some rows only: seen once, a few or many times, or a class if the clone is expanded.

>TRBJ1-3|.|TRBV7-8|.
CASSLGRSNTIYF
TGTGCCAGCAGCTTAGGGCGTAGCAACACCATATATTTT
>TRBJ2-7|TRBD1|TRBV6-1|.
CASSNTPGQHSEQYF
TGTGCCAGCAGCAACACTCCGGGACAGCATAGCGAGCAGTACTTC
>TRBJ1-1|TRBD1|TRBV6-1|once
CASSEAGQIPTNTEAFF
TGTGCCAGCAGTGAAGCGGGACAGATCCCCACGAACACTGAAGCTTTCTTT
>TRBJ2-3|TRBD1|TRBV23-1|once
CASSQSPGQGIDTQYF
TGCGCCAGCAGTCAATCGCCGGGACAGGGGATAGATACGCAGTATTTT
>TRBJ2-2|TRBD1|TRBV9|.
CASSPQGVRETGELFF
TGTGCCAGCAGCCCGCAGGGGGTCAGAGAGACCGGGGAGCTGTTTTTT
>TRBJ2-5|TRBD2|TRBV5-1|.
CASSLDGTSGIGGTQYF
TGCGCCAGCAGCTTGGACGGGACTAGCGGGATTGGGGGGACCCAGTACTTC
>TRBJ1-2|TRBD1|TRBV5-1|.
CASSLARQGSGYTF
TGCGCCAGCAGCTTGGCCCGACAGGGTTCTGGCTACACCTTC
>TRBJ1-1|.|TRBV7-2|few
CASSFRQWGPEAFF
TGTGCCAGCAGCTTCCGTCAGTGGGGGCCTGAAGCTTTCTTT
>TRBJ2-7|TRBD1|TRBV29-1|.
CSVGGGRERVEQYF
TGCAGCGTTGGAGGGGGCAGGGAAAGGGTCGAGCAGTACTTC
>TRBJ1-2|.|TRBV9|.
CASSKGGTDYGYTF
TGTGCCAGCAGCAAGGGGGGGACGGACTATGGCTACACCTTC